Listed here are 25 T cell receptor beta chains from one sample, sequenced in a study of cytomegalovirus exposure and HLA in healthy donors. Generated by immunoSEQ multiplex PCR, the TCRdb table keeps only in-frame clones and is missing some. The sample records more than 110,000 clones, about 86% being singletons. The sequenced material came from PBMCs. The receptors originated from a woman aged 18-29 years in good health and CMV-seropositive.

The chain has TRBV28 and TRBJ1-2; 8 bases are shared with TRBD1. Germline lookup yields CDR1 MDHEN and CDR2 SYDVKM. The CDR3 is 15 amino acids. The junction had 11 bases not matched to a gene; V was cut back by 7 bases and J by 4 bases. CDR3 bases: TGTGCCAGCACCCGCCAGGGGGCAGTCGGCTATGGCTACACCTTC. Translation gives CASTRQGAVGYGYTF.

The J gene is TRBJ2-7, the V gene TRBV7-9; 8 bases align to TRBD1. The CDR3 is 17 amino acids. J gave up 0 bases and V 5 bases, and 12 bases lay outside the gene matches. Looked up from germline, CDR1 is SEHNR and CDR2 is FQNEAQ (reference sequence). In nucleotides, the CDR3 is TGTGCCAGCAGCCCGCCCCTCGCCGGGACAGGCTCCTACGAGCAGTACTTC. It translates to CASSPPLAGTGSYEQYF.

This rearrangement joins TRBV6-5 to TRBJ2-1; D is possibly TRBD1 (6 bases). This CDR3 region has 13 residues. The ends were cut back, 5 bases at V and 8 bases at J, with 13 bases in the middle. Germline V gene sequence: CDR1 MNHEY, CDR2 SVGAGI. The CDR3, as DNA: TGTGCCAGCAGTAACCACAGGGTCCATGAGCAGTTCTTC. Encoded protein: CASSNHRVHEQFF.

The V and J genes are TRBV18 and TRBJ1-5; 8 bases line up with TRBD1. The germline V gene has CDR1 KGHSH and CDR2 LQKENI. This CDR3 comprises 13 residues. V was clipped by 6 bases and J by 5 bases; unmatched bases: 3. The CDR3 DNA is TGTGCCAGCTCGCAACAGGGGGATCAGCCCCAGCATTTT. This gives the protein CASSQQGDQPQHF.

The rearrangement uses TRBV19 and TRBJ1-5; 8 bases line up with TRBD1. This CDR3 is 14 amino acids long. Trimming cost V 10 bases and J 5 bases; bases outside gene matches: 10. Germline loops: CDR1 LNHDA, CDR2 SQIVND (reference sequence). CDR3: CATSPRGPDQPQHF. The CDR3 DNA follows: TGTGCCACGAGCCCCAGGGGGCCAGATCAGCCCCAGCATTTT.

The chain carries TRBV7-9 and TRBJ2-7, with TRBD1 identical over 7 bases. J lost 2 bases, V lost 5 bases, and 9 bases had no gene match. This CDR3 region has 15 residues. The V gene's germline CDR1 is SEHNR and CDR2 FQNEAQ (reference sequence). The CDR3 coding sequence is TGTGCCAGCAGCAATCCCCGACAGGGAACCTACGAGCAGTACTTC. Protein product: CASSNPRQGTYEQYF.

The chain links TRBV30 to TRBJ2-6, with D perhaps TRBD1 (6 bases). Germline lookup yields CDR1 GTSNPN and CDR2 SVGIG (reference sequence). There are 17 residues in the CDR3. Trimming pared 0 bases from V and 0 bases from J, leaving 12 bases between. The DNA for the CDR3 is TGTGCCTGGAGTGTACCGACAGGACACTCTGGGGCCAACGTCCTGACTTTC. This gives the protein CAWSVPTGHSGANVLTF.

This chain connects TRBV7-9 to TRBJ2-3, with D tentatively TRBD1 (6 bases). The ends were cut back, 7 bases at V and 3 bases at J, with 17 bases in the middle. The CDR3 runs to 15 residues. Germline V gives CDR1 SEHNR, CDR2 FQNEAQ (reference sequence). CDR3 region: CASNVVGGPTDTQYF. DNA for the CDR3: TGTGCCAGCAACGTGGTTGGGGGCCCAACAGATACGCAGTATTTT.

In this sample, this clone turned up once. This chain joins TRBV5-1 and TRBJ1-1; D unresolved. This CDR3 contains 16 residues. The V end lost 4 bases, the J end lost 4 bases, and 20 bases lay between the germline ends. Germline-derived CDR1 and CDR2 are SGHRS and YFSETQ. The CDR3 protein is CASSPFSAGSGTEAFF. In DNA form, the CDR3 reads TGCGCCAGCAGCCCATTTTCAGCGGGGTCAGGCACTGAAGCTTTCTTT. Combining the CDR3 with reference TRBV5-1 and TRBJ1-1 gives the whole variable domain KAGVTQTPRYLIKTRGQQVTLSCSPISGHRSVSWYQQTPGQGLQFLFEYFSETQRNKGNFPGRFSGRQFSNSRSEMNVSTLELGDSALYLCASSPFSAGSGTEAFFGQGTRLTVV.

This chain uses TRBV5-4 with TRBJ2-7; 8 nucleotides line up with TRBD1. CDR3 size: 15 residues. Trimming at V came to 5 bases and at J to 4 bases, leaving 11 bases not matched to a gene. In germline, CDR1 is SGHNT, CDR2 YYREEE (reference sequence). The CDR3 protein is CASRKGQAVGYEQYF. CDR3 bases: TGTGCCAGCAGGAAGGGACAGGCCGTAGGTTACGAGCAGTACTTC.

The J gene is TRBJ1-6, the V gene TRBV6-1; D may be TRBD1 (5 bases). Trimming cost V 3 bases and J 9 bases, with 9 bases left between them. The CDR3 sequence is 13 residues long. The germline CDR1 and CDR2 sequences are MNHNS and SASEGT. CDR3 residues: CASSETRGSPLHF. DNA for the CDR3: TGTGCCAGCAGTGAGACAAGGGGTTCACCCCTCCACTTT.

The rearrangement joins TRBV7-9 to TRBJ1-5; D is unresolved. This CDR3 region has 15 residues. From germline, CDR1 is SEHNR and CDR2 FQNEAQ (reference sequence). Trimming cost V 1 base and J 3 bases, with 10 bases left between them. The CDR3 spells CASSLDGGYNQPQHF. The CDR3 DNA reads as TGTGCCAGCAGCTTAGATGGCGGTTACAATCAGCCCCAGCATTTT.

V usage is TRBV27 and J usage is TRBJ1-5, with TRBD1 as a possible D gene (5 bases). The CDR3 contains 19 residues. Trimming pared 3 bases from V and 0 bases from J, leaving 21 bases between. Germline V lookup: CDR1 MNHEY, CDR2 SMNVEV (reference sequence). In nucleotides, the CDR3 is TGTGCCAGCAGTTTCCGGGGGAAAAGTGCAAACCATAGCAATCAGCCCCAGCATTTT. This sequence encodes CASSFRGKSANHSNQPQHF.

V usage is TRBV18 and J usage is TRBJ1-2, with a tentative D call TRBD1 (6 bases). V lost 2 bases and J 2 bases, leaving 18 bases between the germline ends. The CDR3 length is 17 residues. Germline loops: CDR1 KGHSH, CDR2 LQKENI. The CDR3 is CASSPNIFRTANYGYTF. DNA for the CDR3: TGTGCCAGCTCACCAAACATATTCCGGACAGCGAACTATGGCTACACCTTC. Full variable domain (missing parts from reference TRBV18 and TRBJ1-2): NAGVMQNPRHLVRRRGQEARLRCSPMKGHSHVYWYRQLPEEGLKFMVYLQKENIIDESGMPKERFSAEFPKEGPSILRIQQVVRGDSAAYFCASSPNIFRTANYGYTFGSGTRLTVV.

The genes are TRBV2 and TRBJ2-3; 7 bases are a match to TRBD2. V lost 4 bases to trimming and J lost 2 bases; unmatched junction nucleotides: 12. Germline V CDR1 and CDR2: SNHLY, FYNNEI. This CDR3 region has 17 residues. DNA for the CDR3: TGTGCCAGCAGTGCAGTAGGGAGCGGGGCAATCACAGATACGCAGTATTTT. Protein sequence: CASSAVGSGAITDTQYF.

The gene calls are TRBV9 and TRBJ2-3; D is possibly TRBD2 (6 bases). The CDR3 has 14 amino acids. The germline CDR1 and CDR2 sequences are SGDLS and YYNGEE. The V end was cut by 4 bases, the J end by 4 bases, with 13 bases between. CDR3 in DNA: TGTGCCAGCAGCCAACCGGGAGCCTCAGATACGCAGTATTTT. Its translation: CASSQPGASDTQYF.

The V gene is TRBV9, the J gene TRBJ2-7; 8 bases agree with TRBD1. V dropped 4 bases and J dropped 4; count of bases not matched to a gene: 10. The length of the CDR3 is 15 residues. Germline CDR1 SGDLS, CDR2 YYNGEE. The CDR3 here is CASSRQGAHYYEQYF. The CDR3 nucleotides are TGTGCCAGCAGCAGGCAGGGGGCGCATTATTACGAGCAGTACTTC.

The J gene is TRBJ1-4, the V gene TRBV15; no definite D call. V dropped 3 bases and J dropped 6 bases, with 20 bases sitting between them. From germline, CDR1 is LNHNV and CDR2 YYDKDF (reference sequence). The length of the CDR3 is 17 residues. The CDR3 coding sequence is TGTGCCACCAGCAGGCCTCCAGCAGGATATCCCGATGAAAAACTGTTTTTT. As protein: CATSRPPAGYPDEKLFF.

This clone was seen just once. The CDR3 region is CASSDRASAGNTIYF. Written as DNA, the CDR3 is TGTGCCAGCAGTGACAGGGCGAGCGCTGGAAACACCATATATTTT. V is TRBV6-1 and J is TRBJ1-3; tentative D call: TRBD1 (5 bases). Germline values: CDR1 MNHNS, CDR2 SASEGT. V gave up 3 bases and J gave up 2 bases, with 11 bases separating them. The CDR3 sequence is 15 residues long.

The rearrangement links TRBV19 to TRBJ1-3, with D possibly being TRBD1 (5 bases). Germline V gene sequence: CDR1 LNHDA, CDR2 SQIVND (reference sequence). This CDR3 comprises 14 residues. V was shortened by 8 bases and J by 0 bases, with 11 bases between the two germline ends. The CDR3 sequence is CASSGTYSGNTIYF. For the CDR3, the DNA is TGTGCCAGTTCCGGGACTTACTCTGGAAACACCATATATTTT.

This chain links TRBV6-1 with TRBJ2-7; D might be TRBD2 (6 bases). This CDR3 is 15 amino acids long. From germline, CDR1 is MNHNS and CDR2 SASEGT. Trimming shortened V by 0 bases and J by 2 bases, and 11 bases separated the two germline ends. CDR3 loop: CASSEALAEAYEQYF. CDR3 DNA sequence: TGTGCCAGCAGTGAAGCATTAGCGGAGGCCTACGAGCAGTACTTC.

This chain joins TRBV7-8 and TRBJ2-5; 8 bases match TRBD2. Germline values: CDR1 SGHVS, CDR2 FQNEAQ. This CDR3 spans 15 amino acids. Trimming at V came to 6 bases and at J to 4 bases, leaving 10 bases not matched to a gene. CDR3 nucleotides: TGTGCCAGCAGGTTCCGGGAGGGAGTGGGAGAGACCCAGTACTTC. It specifies CASRFREGVGETQYF.

This chain uses TRBV6-6 with TRBJ2-1, with TRBD2 matching 8 bases. This CDR3 is built from 12 residues. J lost 5 bases, V lost 8 bases, and 2 bases had no gene match. Germline V gene data show CDR1 as MNHNY and CDR2 as SVGAGI (reference sequence). CDR3 sequence reads: CASHGGDNEQFF. CDR3 bases: TGTGCCAGCCACGGGGGGGACAATGAGCAGTTCTTC.

This chain connects TRBV18 to TRBJ2-7; perhaps TRBD2 as D (6 bases). Trimming took 4 bases from V and 3 from J, leaving 7 bases between them. The length of the CDR3 is 12 residues. From germline, CDR1 is KGHSH and CDR2 LQKENI. The CDR3 here is CASSQGGYEQYF. In DNA, the CDR3 is TGTGCCAGCTCACAGGGAGGCTACGAGCAGTACTTC.

The chain joins TRBV27 to TRBJ1-5; possibly TRBD1 for D (5 bases). CDR3 length: 14 residues. Germline CDR1 MNHEY, CDR2 SMNVEV (reference sequence). V shed 5 bases and J shed 4 bases, with 12 bases lying between them. The CDR3 nucleotides read TGTGCCAGCAGTCTTGCAGGGCTGAATCAGCCCCAGCATTTT. Amino acids: CASSLAGLNQPQHF.